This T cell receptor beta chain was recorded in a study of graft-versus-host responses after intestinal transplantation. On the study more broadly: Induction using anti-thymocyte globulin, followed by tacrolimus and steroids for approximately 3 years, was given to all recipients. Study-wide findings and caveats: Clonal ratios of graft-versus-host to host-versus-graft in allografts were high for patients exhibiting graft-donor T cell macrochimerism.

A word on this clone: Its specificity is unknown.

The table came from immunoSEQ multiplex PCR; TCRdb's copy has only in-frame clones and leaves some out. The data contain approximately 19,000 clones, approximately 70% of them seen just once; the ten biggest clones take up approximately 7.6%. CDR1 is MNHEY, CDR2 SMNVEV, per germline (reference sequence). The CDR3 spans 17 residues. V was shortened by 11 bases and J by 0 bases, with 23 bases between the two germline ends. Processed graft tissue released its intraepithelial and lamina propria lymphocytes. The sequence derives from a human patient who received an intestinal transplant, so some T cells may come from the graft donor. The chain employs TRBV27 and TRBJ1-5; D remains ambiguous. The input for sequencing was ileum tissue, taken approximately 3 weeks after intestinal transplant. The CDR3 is CAGQIFRAAHSNQPQHF. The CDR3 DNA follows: TGTGCCGGCCAGATCTTTCGAGCGGCACATAGCAATCAGCCCCAGCATTTT.